What follows are 5 T cell receptor beta chains derived from one specimen sequenced in a study of blood T cell repertoires in COVID-19. The table came from immunoSEQ multiplex PCR; TCRdb's copy has only in-frame clones and leaves some out. The sample holds roughly 200,000 clones, about 88% seen once. Sequencing input: peripheral blood. All receptors derive from a woman in her 30s with active or convalescent COVID-19.

The gene calls are TRBV19 and TRBJ1-2, with TRBD1 matching 8 bases. CDR3 length: 19 residues. The V gene end was trimmed by 1 base and the J gene end by 2 bases; junction bases not matched to a gene: 15. The germline CDR1 and CDR2 sequences are LNHDA and SQIVND (reference sequence). CDR3 nucleotide sequence: TGTGCCAGTAGTATAGGGGGGCAGGGGGCCGACCAAGGAAACTATGGCTACACCTTC. Translating gives CASSIGGQGADQGNYGYTF.

DNA for the CDR3: TGTGCCATCAGTGATCAGGGTCGTGTCTCTGGAAACACCATATATTTT. This gives the protein CAISDQGRVSGNTIYF. The chain employs TRBV10-3 and TRBJ1-3; D may be TRBD1 (5 bases). V lost 3 bases and J 0 bases, leaving 12 bases between the germline ends. CDR1 ENHRY and CDR2 SYGVKD come from the germline V gene. The CDR3 runs to 16 residues.

This CDR3 is CASSQDGAAGSDTQYF. Written as DNA, the CDR3 is TGTGCCAGCAGCCAAGATGGGGCAGCGGGATCAGATACGCAGTATTTT. The chain is built from TRBV4-2 and TRBJ2-3; 7 bases align to TRBD2. This CDR3 is built from 16 residues. The junction had 7 bases not matched to a gene; V was cut back by 0 bases and J by 4 bases. Germline V gives CDR1 LGHNA, CDR2 YNFKEQ.

The rearrangement uses TRBV2 and TRBJ2-7; 7 bases match TRBD2. V gave up 8 bases and J gave up 3 bases; unmatched junction bases: 10. Per germline, CDR1 SNHLY and CDR2 FYNNEI. There are 14 residues in the CDR3. In nucleotides, the CDR3 is TGTGCCAGCGGACTAGGGGCAGGCAACTACGAGCAGTACTTC. It is translated as CASGLGAGNYEQYF.

This chain links TRBV6-5 with TRBJ1-5, with a possible D match to TRBD1 (6 bases). This CDR3 comprises 14 residues. Trimming shortened V by 7 bases and J by 9 bases, and 19 bases separated the two germline ends. Germline CDR1 and CDR2: MNHEY and SVGAGI. CDR3 in DNA: TGTGCCAGCACTCCCCGGGACACGAGCTGGCCCCAGCATTTT. This sequence encodes CASTPRDTSWPQHF.